Presented here are 27 T cell receptor beta chains from one specimen sequenced in a study of shared clonotypes between healthy human individuals. The table came from immunoSEQ multiplex PCR; TCRdb's copy has only in-frame clones and leaves some out. This table holds about 1 million clones, roughly 74% found once. The sample consisted of memory CD4+ T cells from PBMCs. Subset specified: CD45RA-negative fraction. The receptors here all came from a man aged 18-30 years in good health. Some clones in this sample may be carry-over from other donors' samples.

This sequence joins TRBV5-8 and TRBJ1-1, with D hard to call. The V end lost 5 bases, the J end lost 11 bases, and 16 bases lay between the germline ends. CDR1 and CDR2 (germline): SGHTS, YDEGEE. The CDR3 loop spans 12 amino acids. The DNA for the CDR3 is TGTGCCAGCAGACGAAGGCTCTCGATGGCTTTCTTT. Translated: CASRRRLSMAFF.

CDR3 residues: CASSYPGLAGDQYF. Written as DNA, the CDR3 is TGTGCCAGCAGTTATCCGGGACTAGCGGGAGACCAGTACTTC. The chain links TRBV6-8 to TRBJ2-7; 14 positions match TRBD2. The CDR3 is 14 residues long. In germline, CDR1 is MNHGY, CDR2 SAAAGT. The J segment lost 10 bases and the V segment lost 3 bases, leaving 5 bases of the junction unmatched.

The chain links TRBV7-6 to TRBJ2-7, with 8 positions matching TRBD1. The V and J ends lost 2 bases and 5 bases, in that order; junction bases with no gene match: 5. There are 14 residues in the CDR3. The V gene's germline CDR1 is SGHVS and CDR2 FNYEAQ. CDR3 in amino acids: CASSLLTGDDEQYF. The CDR3 coding sequence is TGTGCCAGCAGCTTACTGACAGGGGATGACGAGCAGTACTTC.

The genes are TRBV28 and TRBJ1-5; unclear D gene. Germline assignment: CDR1 MDHEN and CDR2 SYDVKM. The CDR3 runs to 16 residues. V dropped 5 bases and J dropped 7 bases, with 21 bases sitting between them. The CDR3 loop reads CASSPWARSPRQPQHF. In DNA form, the CDR3 reads TGTGCCAGCAGTCCCTGGGCCAGAAGCCCGAGGCAGCCCCAGCATTTT.

The CDR3 nucleotides are TGTGCCAGCAGCTTGCTCATCGGCAATGAGCAGTTCTTC. Its protein product is CASSLLIGNEQFF. The chain combines TRBV7-2 with TRBJ2-1; D is uncertain. From germline, CDR1 is SGHTA and CDR2 FQGNSA. V was trimmed by 3 bases and J by 6 bases, leaving 9 bases between them. The CDR3 runs 13 residues.

V gene TRBV14 combines with J gene TRBJ1-2; TRBD1 matches 9 bases. Germline loops: CDR1 SGHDN, CDR2 FVKESK. This CDR3 is 16 amino acids long. The J segment lost 5 bases and the V segment lost 6 bases, leaving 13 bases of the junction unmatched. As DNA, the CDR3 is TGTGCCAGCAGGCCCGGGACAGGGCTGGGGACGTATGGCTACACCTTC. Protein sequence: CASRPGTGLGTYGYTF.

The rearrangement links TRBV7-2 to TRBJ1-1; no clear D gene. Germline V gene sequence: CDR1 SGHTA, CDR2 FQGNSA. The CDR3 is 14 amino acids. V lost 2 bases to trimming and J lost 5 bases, with 12 bases between them. The CDR3 region has the DNA TGTGCCAGCAGCTTATTTACAGCCCAAACTGAAGCTTTCTTT. Protein: CASSLFTAQTEAFF.

The chain is built from TRBV28 and TRBJ1-3; unclear D gene. Trimming stripped 6 bases from V and 4 bases from J, with 13 bases between. The CDR3 runs to 14 residues. The germline gives CDR1 MDHEN, CDR2 SYDVKM. As DNA, the CDR3 is TGTGCCAGCAGCCCTCTAGGGCACGGAAACACCATATATTTT. Its translation is CASSPLGHGNTIYF. The entire variable domain, with the rest obtained from reference TRBV28 and TRBJ1-3, is as follows: DVKVTQSSRYLVKRTGEKVFLECVQDMDHENMFWYRQDPGLGLRLIYFSYDVKMKEKGDIPEGYSVSREKKERFSLILESASTNQTSMYLCASSPLGHGNTIYFGEGSWLTVV.

This clone was observed a few times. The chain recombines TRBV6-1 with TRBJ1-1; D ambiguous. V was trimmed by 2 bases and J by 4 bases, leaving 11 bases between them. The CDR3 runs 14 residues. Germline CDR1 and CDR2: MNHNS and SASEGT. The CDR3 reads CASSEKGVGTEAFF. The CDR3 bases are TGTGCCAGCAGTGAAAAGGGTGTCGGCACTGAAGCTTTCTTT.

This chain's CDR3 is CASSPQIGGTLTYEQYF. DNA of the CDR3: TGTGCCAGCAGCCCCCAAATCGGAGGAACCCTTACCTACGAGCAGTACTTC. This rearrangement joins TRBV14 to TRBJ2-7; possibly TRBD2 for D (5 bases). The CDR3 has 17 amino acids. From germline, CDR1 is SGHDN and CDR2 FVKESK. Trimming took off 4 bases at V and 2 bases at J, with 21 bases between the two ends. Complete variable domain (other parts from reference TRBV14 and TRBJ2-7): EAGVTQFPSHSVIEKGQTVTLRCDPISGHDNLYWYRRVMGKEIKFLLHFVKESKQDESGMPNNRFLAERTGGTYSTLKVQPAELEDSGVYFCASSPQIGGTLTYEQYFGPGTRLTVT.

The CDR3 here is CASSVDSGRELFF. The CDR3 DNA reads TGTGCCAGCAGCGTAGATTCGGGACGGGAGCTGTTTTTT. This chain joins TRBV9 and TRBJ2-2, with D tentatively TRBD1 or TRBD2 (5 bases each). In germline, CDR1 is SGDLS, CDR2 YYNGEE. V shed 0 bases and J shed 9 bases, with 9 bases lying between them. The CDR3 is 13 residues long.

CDR3 region: CASRGQAGTEAFF. The CDR3 coding sequence is TGTGCCAGCAGGGGACAGGCGGGCACTGAAGCTTTCTTT. This sequence joins TRBV2 and TRBJ1-1; 8 bases align to TRBD1. V lost 6 bases, J lost 4 bases, and 4 bases stayed unmatched. In germline, CDR1 is SNHLY, CDR2 FYNNEI. The CDR3 runs to 13 residues.

This clone appeared a few times. This chain connects TRBV6-5 to TRBJ2-5, with TRBD2 matching 13 bases. CDR3 length: 15 amino acids. The germline gives CDR1 MNHEY, CDR2 SVGAGI. With 5 bases clipped from V and 5 bases from J, the junction kept 5 bases outside the gene matches. This CDR3 is CASSPGLAGAETQYF. CDR3 coding DNA: TGTGCCAGCAGTCCTGGACTAGCGGGAGCGGAGACCCAGTACTTC.

This clone was picked up a small number of times. V and J are TRBV9 and TRBJ1-5; possibly TRBD1 for D (6 bases). The CDR3 runs 13 residues. The V gene's germline CDR1 is SGDLS and CDR2 YYNGEE. Trimming took 0 bases from V and 9 from J, leaving 10 bases between them. The CDR3 region is CASSVGTDSPQHF. CDR3 nucleotides: TGTGCCAGCAGCGTAGGGACAGACTCGCCCCAGCATTTT.

Comment on this clone: This specimen includes other DNA sequences encoding the same CDR3. The genes are TRBV6-1 and TRBJ2-7; D is undetermined. CDR3 length equals 14 residues. The germline V and J ends were trimmed by 1 base and 1 base, with 8 bases remaining between them. CDR1 is MNHNS and CDR2 is SASEGT in the germline V gene. The CDR3 reads CASSEGGQSYEQYF. Here the CDR3 DNA reads TGTGCCAGCAGTGAAGGCGGTCAGTCCTACGAGCAGTACTTC.

This sequence joins TRBV4-1 and TRBJ1-2, with 7 bases lining up with TRBD1. V shed 1 base, J shed 5 bases, and the junction held 7 bases outside the gene matches. CDR3 length: 15 amino acids. Germline V lookup: CDR1 MGHRA, CDR2 YSYEKL. CDR3 nucleotide sequence: TGCGCCAGCAGCCAAGGACAGTCAGGGGGTTATGGCTACACCTTC. Translated, it gives CASSQGQSGGYGYTF.

This clone was observed at least ten times. Other DNA variants within this sample encode the same CDR3. The chain carries TRBV28 and TRBJ2-7, with D perhaps given as TRBD1 or TRBD2 (5 bases each). The CDR3 runs 15 residues. V shed 2 bases and J shed 0 bases, with 11 bases lying between them. Germline lookup yields CDR1 MDHEN and CDR2 SYDVKM. The CDR3 coding sequence is TGTGCCAGCAGTTTACGGGGCAGTACCTCCTACGAGCAGTACTTC. Residues: CASSLRGSTSYEQYF.

The gene calls are TRBV28 and TRBJ1-5; D possibly corresponds to TRBD1 (5 bases). CDR1 is MDHEN, CDR2 SYDVKM, per germline. Trimming stripped 5 bases from V and 6 bases from J, with 11 bases between. This CDR3 comprises 13 residues. The CDR3 region is CASSTIRVQPQHF. As DNA, the CDR3 is TGTGCCAGCAGTACCATCAGGGTTCAGCCCCAGCATTTT.

Comments on this clone: Other DNA variants within this sample encode the same CDR3. The chain combines TRBV28 with TRBJ1-4, with D perhaps matching TRBD1 (6 bases). V was trimmed by 4 bases and J by 2 bases, leaving 14 bases between them. The CDR3 has 16 amino acids. Germline V gives CDR1 MDHEN, CDR2 SYDVKM. DNA of the CDR3: TGTGCCAGCAGTTCTCCGGGGGGGGCTACTAATGAAAAACTGTTTTTT. Protein sequence: CASSSPGGATNEKLFF.

This clone was seen a few times. The chain combines TRBV19 with TRBJ2-1; TRBD2 matches 8 bases. This CDR3 comprises 20 residues. The V gene end was trimmed by 1 base and the J gene end by 4 bases; junction bases not matched to a gene: 18. Germline CDR1 is LNHDA and CDR2 is SQIVND (reference sequence). This CDR3 reads CASSIGAGRTGLGVYNEQFF. Here the CDR3 DNA reads TGTGCCAGTAGTATAGGAGCAGGGAGGACGGGACTAGGGGTTTACAATGAGCAGTTCTTC. The complete variable domain, with remaining parts taken from reference TRBV19 and TRBJ2-1, reads DGGITQSPKYLFRKEGQNVTLSCEQNLNHDAMYWYRQDPGQGLRLIYYSQIVNDFQKGDIAEGYSVSREKKESFPLTVTSAQKNPTAFYLCASSIGAGRTGLGVYNEQFFGPGTRLTVL.

The chain recombines TRBV5-1 with TRBJ2-2, with D tentatively TRBD2 (5 bases). Trimming shortened V by 0 bases and J by 5 bases, and 11 bases separated the two germline ends. The germline gives CDR1 SGHRS, CDR2 YFSETQ. CDR3 length equals 15 residues. The CDR3 bases are TGCGCCAGCAGCTTGGACCCACGGAGGACCGGGGAGCTGTTTTTT. Its protein product is CASSLDPRRTGELFF.

The rearrangement uses TRBV25-1 and TRBJ1-1; 8 bases are a match to TRBD1. The trim removed 2 bases at V and 4 bases at J, leaving 12 bases unmatched. Germline CDR1 MGHDK, CDR2 SYGVNS. The CDR3 has 17 amino acids. DNA for the CDR3: TGTGCCAGCAGTGAACCCCGGACAGGGCAAGGTTCCACTGAAGCTTTCTTT. This sequence encodes CASSEPRTGQGSTEAFF.

V gene TRBV5-1 combines with J gene TRBJ1-1; D uncertain. V was pared by 3 bases and J by 3 bases, with 15 bases between. This CDR3 contains 15 residues. Germline CDR1 reads SGHRS; CDR2 reads YFSETQ. CDR3: CASSSGLRYDTEAFF. CDR3 bases: TGCGCCAGCAGCTCTGGACTGAGGTATGACACTGAAGCTTTCTTT.

This clone has a single count. The rearrangement uses TRBV30 and TRBJ2-1; D is uncertain. This CDR3 has 12 amino acids. The V gene's germline CDR1 is GTSNPN and CDR2 SVGIG (reference sequence). V was cut by 5 bases and J by 3 bases, with 8 bases left in between. CDR3 sequence: CAWDKRYNEQFF. The CDR3 nucleotides read TGTGCCTGGGACAAGCGCTACAATGAGCAGTTCTTC.

This chain links TRBV7-3 with TRBJ2-2; unclear D gene. V lost 3 bases and J 7 bases, leaving 6 bases between the germline ends. Per germline, CDR1 SGHTA and CDR2 FQGTGA. The CDR3 totals 12 residues. The CDR3 bases are TGTGCCAGCAGCTTTACCCACGGGGAGCTGTTTTTT. Its translation is CASSFTHGELFF.

This clone was found many times. This chain joins TRBV6-1 and TRBJ2-2; 7 bases are shared with TRBD1. The CDR3 consists of 18 residues. With V trimmed by 4 bases and J by 1 base, 12 bases remained unmatched. The V gene's germline CDR1 is MNHNS and CDR2 SASEGT. The DNA for the CDR3 is TGTGCCAGCAGTGGGCCTCTGGACAGGCCTTGGAACACCGGGGAGCTGTTTTTT. Its translation is CASSGPLDRPWNTGELFF.

This rearrangement joins TRBV19 to TRBJ2-1, with D tentatively TRBD1 or TRBD2 (6 bases each). Trimming cost V 8 bases and J 2 bases, with 16 bases left between them. The germline V gene has CDR1 LNHDA and CDR2 SQIVND (reference sequence). The CDR3 covers 15 residues. CDR3 coding DNA: TGTGCCAGTGGGATCTGGGGGGCTCCCTACAATGAGCAGTTCTTC. This encodes CASGIWGAPYNEQFF.